The clone carrying this T cell receptor beta chain was detected once. The authors' processing: Counts of nucleated cells, estimated from reference gene primer amplification, were obtained. This table comes from immunoSEQ multiplex PCR, and its TCRdb copy is limited to in-frame clones, with some not included. V, J and clone size are taken as reported in that table, and D and trimming were inferred from the DNA itself. Of 240,000 or so clones in the sample, roughly four fifths were seen once. This specimen belongs to a study of blood T cell repertoires in COVID-19. Study background: Researchers got acute and convalescent COVID-19 samples from the United States, Italy and Spain. T cells, B-cell-depleted T cells, or PBMCs supplied cDNA or gDNA.

CDR1 and CDR2 (germline): SNHLY, FYNNEI. Trimming took 6 bases from V and 4 from J; bases not matched to a gene: 6. The CDR3 spans 14 residues. Sequenced sample: peripheral blood. This sequence was found in a woman between 55 and 75 years old with active or convalescent COVID-19. This chain joins TRBV2 and TRBJ2-3, with 8 bases that match TRBD1. The CDR3 sequence is CASSEDRVADTQYF. As DNA, the CDR3 is TGTGCCAGCAGCGAGGACAGGGTGGCAGATACGCAGTATTTT.